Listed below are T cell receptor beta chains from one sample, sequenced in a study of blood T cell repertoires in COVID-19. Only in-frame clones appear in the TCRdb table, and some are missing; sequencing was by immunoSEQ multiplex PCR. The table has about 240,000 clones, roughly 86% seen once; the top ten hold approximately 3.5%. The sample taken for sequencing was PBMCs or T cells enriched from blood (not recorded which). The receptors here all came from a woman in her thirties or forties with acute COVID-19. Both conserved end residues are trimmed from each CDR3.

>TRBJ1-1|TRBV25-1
ASSVRGPSEAF
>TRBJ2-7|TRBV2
ASSPGLGLEQY
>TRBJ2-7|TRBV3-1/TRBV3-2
ASSQDLIAGEQY
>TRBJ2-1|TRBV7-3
ASSLNIWTGNYNEQF
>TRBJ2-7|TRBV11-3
ASSLAGGITYEQY
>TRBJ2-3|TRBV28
ASPPPAGRTDTQY
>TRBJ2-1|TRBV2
ASSGGIGANEQF
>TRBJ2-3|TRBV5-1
ASSFQGLAGDTQY
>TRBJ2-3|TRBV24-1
ATSEGSGNSDTQY
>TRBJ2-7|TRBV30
ACGQGRIYEQY
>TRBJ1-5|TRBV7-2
ASSLSGGDWNQPQH
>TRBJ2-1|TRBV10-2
ASRRVQGAYNEQF
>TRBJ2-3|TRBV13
ASSKRQDTQY
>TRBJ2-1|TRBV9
ASSVGTSGASYNEQF
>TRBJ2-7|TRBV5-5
ASSLLAGGFYEQY
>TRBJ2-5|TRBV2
ASSPGTGETQY
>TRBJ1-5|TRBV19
ASTPGTGGPNQPQH
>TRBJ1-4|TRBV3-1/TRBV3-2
ASSQEPLGQGGEKLF
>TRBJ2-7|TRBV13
ASSRKTGIAEQY
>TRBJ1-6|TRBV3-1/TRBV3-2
ASSPSGSNSPLH
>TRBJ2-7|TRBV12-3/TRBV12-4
ASSYGTGGEQY
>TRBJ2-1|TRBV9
ASSSGTSGRGAF
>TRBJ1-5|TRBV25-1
ASSKGQGHQPQH
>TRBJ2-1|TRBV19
ASSDPLAGNMNEQF
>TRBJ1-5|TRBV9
ASSVGQGGNQPQH
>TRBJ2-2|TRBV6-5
ASSQEVTGELF
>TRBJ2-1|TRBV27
ASSMTGAEYNEQF
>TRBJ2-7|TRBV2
ASSAHSSAYEQY
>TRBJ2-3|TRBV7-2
ASGSGSTDTQY
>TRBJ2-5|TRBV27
ASSLYRTGGLETQY
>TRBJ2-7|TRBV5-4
ASSPRSGRAYEQY
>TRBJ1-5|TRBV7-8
ASSDGDQPQH
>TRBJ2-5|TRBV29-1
SVGTSGKETQY
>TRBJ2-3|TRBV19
ASHPGLNTDTQY
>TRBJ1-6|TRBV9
ASSPAGAYNSPLH
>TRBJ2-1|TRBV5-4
ASSYGNYNEQF
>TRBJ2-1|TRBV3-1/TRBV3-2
ASSPTSANEQF
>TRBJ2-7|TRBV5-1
ASSLEGLASEQY
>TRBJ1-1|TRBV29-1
SVDSGRGLNTEAF
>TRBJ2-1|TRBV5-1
ASSFGTSGYNEQF
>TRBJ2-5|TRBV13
ASSSTLGLAKEETQY
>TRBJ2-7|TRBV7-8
ASSLSQKAYEQY
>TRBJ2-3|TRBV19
ASTRRAGVADTQY
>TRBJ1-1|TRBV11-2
ASSLVPPWEGVTEAF
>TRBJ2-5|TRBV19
ATNPGGETQY
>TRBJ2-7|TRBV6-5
ASGKHAGAYEQY
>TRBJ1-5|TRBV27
ASSRNPGRSNQPQH
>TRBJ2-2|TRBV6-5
ASRIAGITGELF